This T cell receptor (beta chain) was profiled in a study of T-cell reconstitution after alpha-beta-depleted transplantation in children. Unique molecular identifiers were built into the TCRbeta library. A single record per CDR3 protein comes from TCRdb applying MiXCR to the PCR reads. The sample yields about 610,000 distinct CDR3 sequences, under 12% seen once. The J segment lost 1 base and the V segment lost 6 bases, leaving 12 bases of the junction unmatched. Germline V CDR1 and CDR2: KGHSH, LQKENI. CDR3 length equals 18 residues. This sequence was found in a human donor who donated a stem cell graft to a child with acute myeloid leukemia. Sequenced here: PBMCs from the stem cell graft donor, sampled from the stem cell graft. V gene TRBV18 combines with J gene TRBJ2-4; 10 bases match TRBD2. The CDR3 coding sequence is TGTGCCAGCTCCTCCACTAGCGGGAATCTTGAGGCCAAAAACATTCAGTACTTC. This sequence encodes CASSSTSGNLEAKNIQYF.